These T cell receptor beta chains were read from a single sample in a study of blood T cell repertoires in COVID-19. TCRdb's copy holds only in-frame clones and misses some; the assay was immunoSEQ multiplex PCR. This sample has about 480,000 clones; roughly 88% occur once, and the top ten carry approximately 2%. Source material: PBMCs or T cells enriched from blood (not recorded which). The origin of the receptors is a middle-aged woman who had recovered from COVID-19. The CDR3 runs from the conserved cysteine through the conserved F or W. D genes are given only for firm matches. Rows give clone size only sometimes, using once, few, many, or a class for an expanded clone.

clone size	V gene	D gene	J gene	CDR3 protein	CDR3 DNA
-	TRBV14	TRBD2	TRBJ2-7	CASSHLAGAYEQYF	TGTGCCAGCAGCCATCTAGCGGGGGCCTACGAGCAGTACTTC
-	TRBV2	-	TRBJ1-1	CASSSAPGNTEAFF	TGTGCCAGCAGCTCGGCTCCGGGGAACACTGAAGCTTTCTTT
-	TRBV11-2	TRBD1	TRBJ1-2	CASSVGQTAGGYTF	TGTGCCAGCAGCGTGGGACAGACCGCCGGTGGCTACACCTTC
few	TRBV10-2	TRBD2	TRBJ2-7	CASSAGAYEQYF	TGCGCCAGCAGCGCGGGGGCCTACGAGCAGTACTTC
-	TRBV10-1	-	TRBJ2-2	CASRGDYPNTGELFF	TGCGCCAGCAGGGGTGACTACCCGAACACCGGGGAGCTGTTTTTT
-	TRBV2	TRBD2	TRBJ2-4	CASTEGLPQGAKYF	TGTGCCAGCACAGAGGGACTACCCCAGGGTGCGAAGTACTTC
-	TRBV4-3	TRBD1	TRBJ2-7	CASSHDDDRAAYEQYF	TGCGCCAGCAGCCATGATGACGACAGGGCCGCCTACGAGCAGTACTTC
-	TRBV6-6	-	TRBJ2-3	CASSYLIRGTDTQYF	TGTGCCAGCAGTTATTTAATACGGGGCACAGATACGCAGTATTTT
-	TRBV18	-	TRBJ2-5	CASSPLGTFKETQYF	TGTGCCAGCTCCCCCCTCGGGACTTTTAAAGAGACCCAGTACTTC
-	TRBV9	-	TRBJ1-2	CASSEGQTTYGYTF	TGTGCCAGCAGCGAAGGACAGACAACATATGGCTACACCTTC
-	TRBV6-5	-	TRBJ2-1	CASTSGTTYNEQFF	TGTGCCAGCACCTCAGGGACAACCTACAATGAGCAGTTCTTC
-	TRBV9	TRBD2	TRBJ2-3	CASSASGRPTDTQYF	TGTGCCAGCAGCGCTAGCGGGAGGCCCACAGATACGCAGTATTTT
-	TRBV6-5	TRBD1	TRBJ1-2	CASSKGQGGYGYTF	TGTGCCAGCAGTAAGGGACAGGGAGGCTATGGCTACACCTTC
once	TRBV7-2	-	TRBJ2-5	CASSWGGGKQETQYF	TGTGCCAGCAGCTGGGGAGGGGGGAAACAAGAGACCCAGTACTTC
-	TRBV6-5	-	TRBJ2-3	CASSRRPSKDTQYF	TGTGCCAGCAGTCGGAGGCCCTCAAAAGATACGCAGTATTTT
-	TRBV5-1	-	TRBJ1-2	CASSLFQDYGYTF	TGCGCCAGCAGCTTGTTTCAGGACTATGGCTACACCTTC
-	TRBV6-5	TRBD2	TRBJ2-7	CATALTSGRYEQYF	TGTGCCACCGCCCTGACTAGCGGGAGATACGAGCAGTACTTC
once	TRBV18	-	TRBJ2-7	CASSPVPRGVGYEQYF	TGTGCCAGCTCACCAGTCCCCAGGGGCGTAGGCTACGAGCAGTACTTC
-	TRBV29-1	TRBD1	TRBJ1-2	CSDLGQGHYGYTF	TGCAGCGACCTCGGACAGGGGCACTATGGCTACACCTTC
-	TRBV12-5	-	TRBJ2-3	CASGLGQGPDTQYF	TGTGCTAGTGGTTTGGGTCAGGGTCCAGATACGCAGTATTTT
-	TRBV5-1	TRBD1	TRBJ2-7	CASSSPGQGGEQYF	TGCGCCAGCAGCTCACCGGGACAGGGGGGCGAGCAGTACTTC
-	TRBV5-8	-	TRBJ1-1	CASSLLGGEAFF	TGTGCCAGCAGCCTCCTGGGGGGGGAAGCTTTCTTT
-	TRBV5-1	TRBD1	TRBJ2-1	CASSSQGTGVAHEQFF	TGCGCCAGCAGCTCCCAAGGGACAGGGGTTGCCCATGAGCAGTTCTTC
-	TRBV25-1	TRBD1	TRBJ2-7	CASSEGTGGPYEQYF	TGTGCCAGCAGTGAAGGGACAGGGGGACCCTACGAGCAGTACTTC
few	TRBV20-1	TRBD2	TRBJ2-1	CSASWASGEYNEQFF	TGCAGTGCTAGTTGGGCTAGCGGGGAGTACAATGAGCAGTTCTTC